This T cell receptor (beta chain) was recorded in a study of blood T cell repertoires in COVID-19. The protocol was immunoSEQ multiplex PCR, while the TCRdb copy is restricted to in-frame clones and leaves out a portion. The table lists a few hundred thousand clones, nearly 90% of them singletons. The study recruited people aged roughly 18 to 95 years across some 23 US areas. The V gene lost 3 bases and the J gene lost 6 bases, with 18 bases spanning the gap. Germline V gene sequence: CDR1 MDHEN, CDR2 SYDVKM. This CDR3 spans 16 amino acids. This clonotype originated in a woman aged 18 to 35 with acute COVID-19. The sample was PBMCs or T cells enriched from blood (not recorded which). The rearrangement links TRBV28 to TRBJ1-5; possibly TRBD1 for D (6 bases). CDR3: CASSFARGFGRQPQHF. CDR3 nucleotide sequence: TGTGCCAGCAGTTTTGCCAGGGGATTCGGGCGTCAGCCCCAGCATTTT. The variable domain in full, completed from reference TRBV28 and TRBJ1-5, reads DVKVTQSSRYLVKRTGEKVFLECVQDMDHENMFWYRQDPGLGLRLIYFSYDVKMKEKGDIPEGYSVSREKKERFSLILESASTNQTSMYLCASSFARGFGRQPQHFGDGTRLSIL.